The following is a TCR beta chain sequence with its context. With V trimmed by 1 base and J by 7 bases, 7 bases remained unmatched. Germline lookup yields CDR1 LGHDT and CDR2 YNNKEL (reference sequence). The CDR3 covers 16 residues. Authors' analysis steps: Amplification with reference gene primers provided the estimates of nucleated cell counts. Sequencing used immunoSEQ multiplex PCR; TCRdb keeps in-frame clones, though not all of them. D and trimming were read from the DNA, whereas the V and J calls and clone size are those reported in that table. Of roughly 150,000 clones in the sample, 75% to 90% were seen once. These data come from a study of blood T cell repertoires in COVID-19. Study context: The samples span acute and convalescent COVID-19 from the United States, Italy and Spain. PBMCs, B-cell-depleted T cells, or T cells were the source of the cDNA or gDNA that made up the material.

Sequencing was done on a sample of peripheral blood. The rearrangement links TRBV3-1 (or the pseudogene TRBV3-2) to TRBJ2-1, with 10 bases fitting TRBD2. This receptor was obtained from a woman aged 55 to 70 with active COVID-19. As DNA, the CDR3 is TGTGCCAGCAGCCAAGTCCTAGCGGGAGTGGGTAATGAGCAGTTCTTC. Amino acids: CASSQVLAGVGNEQFF.